This T cell receptor (beta chain) stems from a study of blood T cell repertoires in COVID-19. About the study: COVID-19 samples collected from the United States, Italy and Spain covered acute and convalescent phases.

V gave up 4 bases and J gave up 2 bases, with 11 bases separating them. Germline V lookup: CDR1 SQVTM, CDR2 ANQGSEA. This CDR3 region has 13 residues. Libraries were prepared by immunoSEQ multiplex PCR; TCRdb keeps only in-frame clonotypes and omits some of them. The repertoire holds roughly 20,000 clones, with around 80% as singletons. The TCR comes from a man aged 60 to 69 with acute or convalescent COVID-19. Sequencing used peripheral blood. This sequence joins TRBV29-1 and TRBJ1-1; D unresolved. This chain's CDR3 is CSVAWTFNTEAFF. As DNA, the CDR3 is TGCAGCGTTGCGTGGACTTTCAACACTGAAGCTTTCTTT.